This paragraph reports one TCR beta chain. Per the study methods: Amplification with reference gene primers provided the estimates of nucleated cell counts. Generated by immunoSEQ multiplex PCR, the TCRdb table keeps only in-frame clones and is missing some. The DNA was the basis for D and trimming; V, J and clone size are from that table. The data contain about 210,000 clones, 89% of them singletons. The data were taken from a study of blood T cell repertoires in COVID-19. Across the whole study: COVID-19 samples collected from the United States, Italy and Spain covered acute and convalescent phases.

Participants' own reports of clinical history determined their cohort assignment. Cohort 3 recovery required two negative PCRs, clearance, or symptom resolution. The CDR3 sequence is 16 residues long. Germline V gene data show CDR1 as SGHDT and CDR2 as YYEEEE. After removal of 2 bases from V and 3 bases from J, the junction contained 3 bases not matched to a gene. The specimen was PBMCs or T cells enriched from blood (not recorded which). The genes are TRBV5-6 and TRBJ2-3; TRBD2 matches at 13 bases. This sequence originates from a woman aged 18-35 years who had recovered from COVID-19. The DNA for the CDR3 is TGTGCCAGCAGCTTACTAGCGGGGGGGGTGACAGATACGCAGTATTTT. This gives the protein CASSLLAGGVTDTQYF.